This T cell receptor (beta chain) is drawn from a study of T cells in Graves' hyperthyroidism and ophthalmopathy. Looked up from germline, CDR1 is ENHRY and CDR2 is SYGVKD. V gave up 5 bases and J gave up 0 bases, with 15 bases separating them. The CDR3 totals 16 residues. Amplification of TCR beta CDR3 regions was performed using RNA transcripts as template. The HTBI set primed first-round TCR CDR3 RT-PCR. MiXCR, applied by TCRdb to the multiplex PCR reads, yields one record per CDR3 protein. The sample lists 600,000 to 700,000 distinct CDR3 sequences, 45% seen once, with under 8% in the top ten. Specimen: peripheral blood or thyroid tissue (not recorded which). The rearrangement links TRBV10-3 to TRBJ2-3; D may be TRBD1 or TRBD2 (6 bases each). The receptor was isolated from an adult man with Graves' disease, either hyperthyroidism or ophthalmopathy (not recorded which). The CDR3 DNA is TGTGCCATCAGTTTTATATCGGGGGCTAGCACAGATACGCAGTATTTT. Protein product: CAISFISGASTDTQYF.